The present entry profiles one T cell receptor (beta chain) with its context. The data were produced by immunoSEQ multiplex PCR, yet TCRdb's version contains in-frame clones alone and is incomplete. Seen here are about 5,000 clones, about 85% observed once, and the top ten hold approximately 6.3%. Trimming cost V 2 bases and J 8 bases, with 18 bases left between them. Germline V gives CDR1 SGHTA, CDR2 FQGNSA. The CDR3 extends over 15 amino acids. This sample was taken from a study of chemoradiotherapy in HPV16-positive cancers. Study as a whole: A couple of HPV16-positive patients' cells yielded candidate HPV-specific clones and common motifs.

Samples were taken several times over chemoradiotherapy. The chain recombines TRBV7-2 with TRBJ1-2, with a tentative D call TRBD1 (5 bases). The sequence came from a human donor with HPV-associated anogenital cancer. This specimen was tumor tissue, taken from a patient who underwent chemoradiotherapy. The CDR3 reads CASSLNTGRTGGYTF. In DNA form, the CDR3 reads TGTGCCAGCAGCTTAAATACAGGTCGGACTGGGGGCTACACCTTC.